This T cell receptor beta chain was recovered during a study of T cells after yellow fever vaccination. Whole-study context: Researchers used SMART-Seq v4 Ultra Low Input to prepare fractions that had low cell numbers.

Production of TCR cDNA was by 5'RACE template switching, which also added a universal primer site and UMIs. TCRdb re-called the 5' RACE reads with MiXCR, one entry per CDR3 protein. The repertoire holds 400,000 or so distinct CDR3 sequences, with roughly 6.1% as singletons. Study results and caveats: Abundant clonotypes (contaminants from the bulk population) could be present in FACS-sorted repertoires. Post-booster samples contained most primary-vaccination clones (approximately 96% CD4, 88% CD8).

In its sample, this clonotype was seen a few times. Its specificity is not known. CDR1 SGHKS and CDR2 YYEKEE come from the germline V gene (reference sequence). CDR3 length equals 15 residues. The V and J ends lost 2 bases and 0 bases respectively, with 12 bases between them. Here the sequenced sample was PBMCs, taken 5 days after the yellow fever booster vaccination. The chain combines TRBV5-5 with TRBJ2-7, with unresolved D. This clonotype was sampled from a man between 25 and 39 years old who received the YFV17D yellow fever vaccine. The CDR3 loop is CASSLGLQYSYEQYF. The CDR3 nucleotides are TGTGCCAGCAGCTTAGGATTGCAGTACTCCTACGAGCAGTACTTC.